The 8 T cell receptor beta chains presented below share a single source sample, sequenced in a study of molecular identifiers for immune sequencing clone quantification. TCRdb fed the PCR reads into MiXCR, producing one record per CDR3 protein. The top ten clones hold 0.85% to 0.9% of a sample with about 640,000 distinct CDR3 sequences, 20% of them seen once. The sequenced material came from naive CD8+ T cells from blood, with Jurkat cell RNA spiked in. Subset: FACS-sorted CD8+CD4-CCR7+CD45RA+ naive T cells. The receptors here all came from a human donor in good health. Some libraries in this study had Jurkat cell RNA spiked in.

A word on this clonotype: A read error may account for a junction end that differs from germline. The CDR3 spells CASSPSWGGQGGYAF. For the CDR3, the DNA is TGTGCCAGCAGCCCGAGTTGGGGGGGCCAAGGTGGCTACGCCTTC. The gene calls are TRBV27 and TRBJ1-2, with D maybe TRBD1 (6 bases). Germline-derived CDR1 and CDR2 are MNHEY and SMNVEV (reference sequence). The CDR3 extends over 15 amino acids.

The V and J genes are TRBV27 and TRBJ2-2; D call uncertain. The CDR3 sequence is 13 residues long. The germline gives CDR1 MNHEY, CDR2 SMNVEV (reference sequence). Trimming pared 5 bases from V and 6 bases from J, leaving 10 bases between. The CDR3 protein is CASSDLVAGELFF. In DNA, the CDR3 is TGTGCCAGCAGTGATCTGGTCGCCGGGGAGCTGTTTTTT.

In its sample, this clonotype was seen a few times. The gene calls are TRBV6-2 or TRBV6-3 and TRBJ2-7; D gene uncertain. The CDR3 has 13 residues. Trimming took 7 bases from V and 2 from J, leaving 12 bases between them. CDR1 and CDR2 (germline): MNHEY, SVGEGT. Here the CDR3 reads CASTTTSPYEQYF. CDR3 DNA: TGTGCCAGCACCACGACGAGTCCCTACGAGCAGTACTTC.

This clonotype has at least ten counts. CDR3 in DNA: TGTGCCACCAGTCCCGGGATGGGCGAGCAGTACTTC. Translated: CATSPGMGEQYF. The J gene is TRBJ2-7, the V gene TRBV24-1, with a possible D match to TRBD2 (5 bases). V dropped 6 bases and J dropped 6 bases, with 11 bases sitting between them. The CDR3 has 12 amino acids. The germline gives CDR1 KGHDR, CDR2 SFDVKD.

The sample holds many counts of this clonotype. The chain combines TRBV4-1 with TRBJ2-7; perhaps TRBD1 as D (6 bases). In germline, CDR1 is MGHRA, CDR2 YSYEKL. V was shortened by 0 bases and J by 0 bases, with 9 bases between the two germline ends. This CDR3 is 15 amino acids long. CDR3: CASSQETGFSYEQYF. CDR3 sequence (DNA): TGCGCCAGCAGCCAAGAGACAGGTTTCTCCTACGAGCAGTACTTC.

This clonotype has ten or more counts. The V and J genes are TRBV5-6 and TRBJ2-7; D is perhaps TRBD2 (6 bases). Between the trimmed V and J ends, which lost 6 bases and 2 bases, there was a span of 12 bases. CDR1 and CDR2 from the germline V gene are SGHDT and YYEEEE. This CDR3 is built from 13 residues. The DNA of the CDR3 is TGTGCCAGCACCGCGGGGCCGACCTACGAGCAGTACTTC. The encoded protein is CASTAGPTYEQYF.

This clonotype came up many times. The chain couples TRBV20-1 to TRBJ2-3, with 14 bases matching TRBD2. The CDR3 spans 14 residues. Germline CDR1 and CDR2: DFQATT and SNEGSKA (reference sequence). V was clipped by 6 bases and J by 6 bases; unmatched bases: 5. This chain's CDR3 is CSAAGLAGVDTQYF. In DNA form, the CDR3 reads TGCAGTGCCGCGGGACTAGCGGGGGTTGATACGCAGTATTTT.

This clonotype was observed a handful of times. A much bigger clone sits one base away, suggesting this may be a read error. The CDR3 bases are TGTGCCAGCAGCTCTGGGGCCAGCGTCCTGACTTTC. As protein: CASSSGASVLTF. The V and J genes are TRBV7-9 and TRBJ2-6; weak D call: TRBD1 (5 bases). CDR3 length equals 12 residues. Germline assignment: CDR1 SEHNR and CDR2 FQNEAQ (reference sequence).